Described below is a single TCR beta chain sequence and its context. This sample is part of a study of control samples from healthy donors and cancer patients. The CDR3 runs to 14 residues. Trimming stripped 0 bases from V and 8 bases from J, with 12 bases between. Germline values: CDR1 LNHDA, CDR2 SQIVND (reference sequence). Clones were read by immunoSEQ multiplex PCR, and TCRdb kept only the in-frame ones, dropping some. The profile shows 100,000 to 150,000 clones, approximately 92% of them singletons. This receptor was taken from an elderly man with head and neck cancer. V gene TRBV19 combines with J gene TRBJ2-3; D is tentatively TRBD1 or TRBD2 (5 bases each). The sample consisted of PBMCs. CDR3 nucleotide sequence: TGTGCCAGTAGTATAGATCGGGGCAGTACTACGCAGTATTTT. This translates into CASSIDRGSTTQYF. The full variable domain, its missing parts supplied by reference TRBV19 and TRBJ2-3, is DGGITQSPKYLFRKEGQNVTLSCEQNLNHDAMYWYRQDPGQGLRLIYYSQIVNDFQKGDIAEGYSVSREKKESFPLTVTSAQKNPTAFYLCASSIDRGSTTQYFGPGTRLTVL.